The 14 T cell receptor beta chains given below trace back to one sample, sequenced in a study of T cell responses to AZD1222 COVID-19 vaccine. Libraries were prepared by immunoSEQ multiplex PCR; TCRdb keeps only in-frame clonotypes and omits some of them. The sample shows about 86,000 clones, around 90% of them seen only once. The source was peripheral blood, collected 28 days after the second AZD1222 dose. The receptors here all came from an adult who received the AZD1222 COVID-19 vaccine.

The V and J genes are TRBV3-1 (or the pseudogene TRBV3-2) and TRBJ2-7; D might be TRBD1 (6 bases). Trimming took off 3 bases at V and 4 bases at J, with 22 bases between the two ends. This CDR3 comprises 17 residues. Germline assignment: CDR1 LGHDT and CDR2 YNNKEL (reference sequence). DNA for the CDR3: TGTGCCAGCAGCCACGTCCGTAGGGCGAGGGGGTTTTACGAGCAGTACTTC. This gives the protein CASSHVRRARGFYEQYF.

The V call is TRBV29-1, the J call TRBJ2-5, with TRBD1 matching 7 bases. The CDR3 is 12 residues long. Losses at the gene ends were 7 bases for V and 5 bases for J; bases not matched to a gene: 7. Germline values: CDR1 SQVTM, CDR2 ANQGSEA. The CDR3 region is CSDLTGSETQYF. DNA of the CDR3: TGCAGCGACCTGACAGGGAGCGAGACCCAGTACTTC.

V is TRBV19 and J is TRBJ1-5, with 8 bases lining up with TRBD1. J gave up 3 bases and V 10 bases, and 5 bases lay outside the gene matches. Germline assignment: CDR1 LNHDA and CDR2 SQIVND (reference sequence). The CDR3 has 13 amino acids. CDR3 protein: CATDRGPNQPQHF. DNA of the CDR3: TGTGCCACCGACAGGGGCCCCAATCAGCCCCAGCATTTT. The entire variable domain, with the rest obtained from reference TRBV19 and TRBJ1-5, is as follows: DGGITQSPKYLFRKEGQNVTLSCEQNLNHDAMYWYRQDPGQGLRLIYYSQIVNDFQKGDIAEGYSVSREKKESFPLTVTSAQKNPTAFYLCATDRGPNQPQHFGDGTRLSIL.

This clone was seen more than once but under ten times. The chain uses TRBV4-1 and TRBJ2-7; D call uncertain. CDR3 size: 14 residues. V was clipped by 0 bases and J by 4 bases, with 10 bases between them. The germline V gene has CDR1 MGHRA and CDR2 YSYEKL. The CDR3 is CASSQESRSYEQYF. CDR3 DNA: TGCGCCAGCAGCCAAGAGTCGCGGTCTTACGAGCAGTACTTC.

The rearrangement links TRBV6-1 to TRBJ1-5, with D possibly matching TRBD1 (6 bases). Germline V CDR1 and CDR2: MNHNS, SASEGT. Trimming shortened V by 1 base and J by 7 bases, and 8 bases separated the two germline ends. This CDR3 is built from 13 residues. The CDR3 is CASSEDRAQPQHF. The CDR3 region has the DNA TGTGCCAGCAGTGAAGACAGGGCCCAGCCCCAGCATTTT.

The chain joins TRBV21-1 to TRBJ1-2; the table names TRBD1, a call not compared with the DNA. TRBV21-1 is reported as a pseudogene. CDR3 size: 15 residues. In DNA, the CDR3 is TGTGCCAGCAGCAAAGCGCGACAGGGGGAGAGTGGCTACACCTTC. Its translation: CASSKARQGESGYTF.

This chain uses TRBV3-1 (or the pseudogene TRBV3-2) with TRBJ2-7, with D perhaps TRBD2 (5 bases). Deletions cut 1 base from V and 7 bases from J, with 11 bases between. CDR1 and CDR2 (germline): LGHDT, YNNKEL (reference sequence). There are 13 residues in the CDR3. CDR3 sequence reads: CASSQARAREQYF. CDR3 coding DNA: TGTGCCAGCAGCCAAGCGAGGGCTCGTGAGCAGTACTTC.

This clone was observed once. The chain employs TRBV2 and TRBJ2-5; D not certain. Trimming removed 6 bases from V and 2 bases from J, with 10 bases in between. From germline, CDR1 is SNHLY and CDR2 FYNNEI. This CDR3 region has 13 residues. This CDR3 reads CASSGTAQETQYF. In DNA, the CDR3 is TGTGCCAGCAGCGGAACAGCTCAAGAGACCCAGTACTTC. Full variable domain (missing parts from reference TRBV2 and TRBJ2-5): EPEVTQTPSHQVTQMGQEVILRCVPISNHLYFYWYRQILGQKVEFLVSFYNNEISEKSEIFDDQFSVERPDGSNFTLKIRSTKLEDSAMYFCASSGTAQETQYFGPGTRLLVL.

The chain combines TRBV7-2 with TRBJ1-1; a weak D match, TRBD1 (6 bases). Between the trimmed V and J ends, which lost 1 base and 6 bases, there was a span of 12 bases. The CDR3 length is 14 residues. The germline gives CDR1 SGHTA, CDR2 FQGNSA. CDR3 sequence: CASSLGLQGPEAFF. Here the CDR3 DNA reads TGTGCCAGCAGCTTAGGTCTTCAGGGGCCTGAAGCTTTCTTT.

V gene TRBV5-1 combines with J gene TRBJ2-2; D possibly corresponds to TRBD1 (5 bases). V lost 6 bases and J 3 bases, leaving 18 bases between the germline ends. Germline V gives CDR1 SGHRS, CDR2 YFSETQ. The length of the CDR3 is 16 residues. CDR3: CASIQEGASDTGELFF. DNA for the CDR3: TGCGCCAGCATCCAAGAAGGGGCATCCGACACCGGGGAGCTGTTTTTT.

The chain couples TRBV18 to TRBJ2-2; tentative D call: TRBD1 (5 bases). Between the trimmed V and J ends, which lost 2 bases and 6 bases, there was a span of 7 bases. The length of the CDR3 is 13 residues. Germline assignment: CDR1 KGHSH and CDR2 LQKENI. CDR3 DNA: TGTGCCAGCTCACCAGGGGCGGCCGGGGAGCTGTTTTTT. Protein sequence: CASSPGAAGELFF.

The CDR3 is CAEENYEQYF. In DNA form, the CDR3 reads TGTGCCGAAGAGAACTACGAGCAGTACTTC. V and J are TRBV27 and TRBJ2-7, with D unclear. Germline V CDR1 and CDR2: MNHEY, SMNVEV (reference sequence). The CDR3 contains 10 residues. Trimming pared 11 bases from V and 3 bases from J, leaving 8 bases between.

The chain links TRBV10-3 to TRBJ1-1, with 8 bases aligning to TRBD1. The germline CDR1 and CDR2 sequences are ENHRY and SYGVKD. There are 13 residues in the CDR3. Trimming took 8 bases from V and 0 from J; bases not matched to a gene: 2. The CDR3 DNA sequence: TGTGCCATCTCAGGGGGCATGAACACTGAAGCTTTCTTT. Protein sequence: CAISGGMNTEAFF.

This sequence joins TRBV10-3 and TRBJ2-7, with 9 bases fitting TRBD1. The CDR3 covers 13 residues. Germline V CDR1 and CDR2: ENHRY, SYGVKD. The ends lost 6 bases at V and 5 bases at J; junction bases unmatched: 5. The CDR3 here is CAISGTGRDEQYV. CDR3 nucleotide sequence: TGTGCCATCAGCGGGACAGGGAGGGACGAGCAGTACGTC.